Below are 26 T cell receptor beta chains sequenced from a single sample in a study of blood T cell repertoires in COVID-19. The table came from immunoSEQ multiplex PCR; TCRdb's copy has only in-frame clones and leaves some out. Of roughly 63,000 clones detected, 74% appear once; the ten largest clones hold about 30%. The sequencing input was peripheral blood. The source of these receptors is a woman older than 75 with acute or convalescent COVID-19.

The chain has TRBV7-2 and TRBJ2-7; D is undetermined. V lost 2 bases to trimming and J lost 0 bases, with 11 bases between them. The CDR3 is 15 amino acids. In germline, CDR1 is SGHTA, CDR2 FQGNSA. The CDR3, as DNA: TGTGCCAGCAGCTTATCTGCGGAGAGCTCCTACGAGCAGTACTTC. The encoded protein is CASSLSAESSYEQYF.

This clone was seen a few times. The rearrangement uses TRBV5-1 and TRBJ1-4; D remains ambiguous. Trimming took off 0 bases at V and 4 bases at J, with 10 bases between the two ends. This CDR3 is built from 15 residues. Germline CDR1 reads SGHRS; CDR2 reads YFSETQ. This CDR3 is CASSLAGRRNEKLFF. As DNA, the CDR3 is TGCGCCAGCAGCTTGGCCGGCAGGCGTAATGAAAAACTGTTTTTT.

The chain joins TRBV12-5 to TRBJ2-3; 13 nucleotides line up with TRBD2. This CDR3 is 16 amino acids long. Per the germline V gene, CDR1 is LGHNT and CDR2 is FRNRAP. The ends lost 2 bases at V and 6 bases at J; junction bases unmatched: 5. The chain's CDR3 is CASGLTSGRAEDTQYF. The CDR3 region has the DNA TGTGCTAGTGGTTTGACTAGCGGGAGGGCCGAGGATACGCAGTATTTT.

V gene TRBV6-5 combines with J gene TRBJ2-7; 13 bases line up with TRBD2. In germline, CDR1 is MNHEY, CDR2 SVGAGI. CDR3 length: 16 residues. J lost 6 bases, V lost 4 bases, and 9 bases had no gene match. The CDR3 DNA follows: TGTGCCAGCAGTTCACCCGGACTAGCGGGAGTCCGCGAGCAGTACTTC. This gives the protein CASSSPGLAGVREQYF.

The V gene is TRBV30, the J gene TRBJ2-7; 8 bases agree with TRBD2. CDR3 length: 14 residues. Germline V gene lookup returns CDR1 GTSNPN and CDR2 SVGIG (reference sequence). V lost 1 base and J lost 5; bases outside the gene matches: 7. CDR3 DNA: TGTGCCTGGAGTGGCACCGGGACTAGAAACGAGCAGTACTTC. Translating it yields CAWSGTGTRNEQYF.

J is TRBJ2-7 and V is TRBV28, with 7 bases aligning to TRBD2. The length of the CDR3 is 15 residues. V shed 6 bases, J shed 2 bases, and the junction held 10 bases outside the gene matches. Per germline, CDR1 MDHEN and CDR2 SYDVKM. For the CDR3, the DNA is TGTGCCAGCAGGGTGGGAGGACTAGAGGCCTACGAGCAGTACTTC. Protein: CASRVGGLEAYEQYF. Full variable domain (missing parts from reference TRBV28 and TRBJ2-7): DVKVTQSSRYLVKRTGEKVFLECVQDMDHENMFWYRQDPGLGLRLIYFSYDVKMKEKGDIPEGYSVSREKKERFSLILESASTNQTSMYLCASRVGGLEAYEQYFGPGTRLTVT.

V is TRBV28 and J is TRBJ2-6; D uncertain. Germline CDR1 reads MDHEN; CDR2 reads SYDVKM. V shed 5 bases and J shed 0 bases, with 8 bases lying between them. The CDR3 is 15 residues long. CDR3 sequence (DNA): TGTGCCAGCAGTCTTCTACGCTCTGGGGCCAACGTCCTGACTTTC. As protein: CASSLLRSGANVLTF.

This clone was observed a single time. The gene calls are TRBV6-5 and TRBJ1-2; 11 bases line up with TRBD1. Germline V lookup: CDR1 MNHEY, CDR2 SVGAGI. The CDR3 runs 14 residues. Germline trimming cut 6 bases from V and 6 bases from J; bases unmatched to any gene: 6. CDR3 residues: CASSRDRGVDGYTF. The CDR3 DNA is TGTGCCAGCAGCCGGGACAGGGGGGTAGATGGCTACACCTTC.

The CDR3, as DNA: TGTGCCAGCAGTCCCCCGTTGGGGAGCTCTGGAAACACCATATATTTT. Encoded protein: CASSPPLGSSGNTIYF. The chain employs TRBV28 and TRBJ1-3; D remains unclear. Germline V gene data show CDR1 as MDHEN and CDR2 as SYDVKM. V lost 5 bases, J lost 0 bases, and 14 bases lay in between. The CDR3 loop spans 16 amino acids.

The rearrangement joins TRBV29-1 to TRBJ1-5; D gene uncertain. V dropped 4 bases and J dropped 8 bases, with 15 bases sitting between them. CDR1 is SQVTM, CDR2 ANQGSEA, per germline. The CDR3 loop spans 13 amino acids. The CDR3 protein is CSVGSGPEEPQHF. CDR3 DNA sequence: TGCAGCGTTGGTTCCGGCCCGGAGGAGCCCCAGCATTTT.

This sequence joins TRBV27 and TRBJ1-5; D uncertain. This CDR3 contains 14 residues. Germline CDR1 is MNHEY and CDR2 is SMNVEV (reference sequence). Trimming removed 6 bases from V and 2 bases from J, with 11 bases in between. The CDR3 region has the DNA TGTGCCAGCAGGTTGGCGGGTGGCAATCAGCCCCAGCATTTT. It yields the protein CASRLAGGNQPQHF.

The chain has TRBV2 and TRBJ2-1; D remains unclear. Between the trimmed V and J ends, which lost 7 bases and 7 bases, there was a span of 14 bases. CDR1 and CDR2 (germline): SNHLY, FYNNEI. The CDR3 spans 13 residues. The CDR3, as DNA: TGTGCCAGCACCCTGACTGTTCGGAATGAGCAGTTCTTC. Translation gives CASTLTVRNEQFF.

The V call is TRBV5-1, the J call TRBJ2-5, with 10 bases matching TRBD2. V shed 0 bases, J shed 5 bases, and the junction held 7 bases outside the gene matches. CDR1 is SGHRS, CDR2 YFSETQ, per germline. The CDR3 is 16 residues long. In DNA form, the CDR3 reads TGCGCCAGCAGCTTGGTGAGCGGGAGGGCCCTGGAGACCCAGTACTTC. Translated, it gives CASSLVSGRALETQYF.

This clone was picked up a small number of times. The chain employs TRBV7-8 and TRBJ1-1; D call uncertain. Per germline, CDR1 SGHVS and CDR2 FQNEAQ. V lost 5 bases and J 8 bases, leaving 15 bases between the germline ends. CDR3 length equals 13 residues. Written as DNA, the CDR3 is TGTGCCAGCAGCGCACAGACACCGTTGGAAGCTTTCTTT. Translated: CASSAQTPLEAFF. The whole variable domain, filled in from reference TRBV7-8 and TRBJ1-1, reads GAGVSQSPRYKVAKRGQDVALRCDPISGHVSLFWYQQALGQGPEFLTYFQNEAQLDKSGLPSDRFFAERPEGSVSTLKIQRTQQEDSAVYLCASSAQTPLEAFFGQGTRLTVV.

The chain has TRBV7-8 and TRBJ2-7; no clear D gene. The CDR3 contains 12 residues. Germline V CDR1 and CDR2: SGHVS, FQNEAQ. V was cut by 5 bases and J by 3 bases, with 8 bases left in between. In nucleotides, the CDR3 is TGTGCCAGCAGCCGTCAGTTCTACGAGCAGTACTTC. Protein: CASSRQFYEQYF.

The V call is TRBV19, the J call TRBJ1-6, with a tentative D call TRBD1 (6 bases). The germline gives CDR1 LNHDA, CDR2 SQIVND (reference sequence). V dropped 5 bases and J dropped 0 bases, with 11 bases sitting between them. The CDR3 has 16 residues. The CDR3 sequence is CASSDRPSSYNSPLHF. The CDR3 DNA is TGTGCCAGTAGTGACAGGCCGAGCTCCTATAATTCACCCCTCCACTTT.

This sequence joins TRBV28 and TRBJ1-3; 9 bases match TRBD1. Germline loops: CDR1 MDHEN, CDR2 SYDVKM. This CDR3 contains 17 residues. The trim removed 6 bases at V and 4 bases at J, leaving 13 bases unmatched. CDR3 bases: TGTGCCAGCAGGACTCCCGGGACAGGGTCTTACGGAAACACCATATATTTT. Encoded protein: CASRTPGTGSYGNTIYF.

V usage is TRBV7-2 and J usage is TRBJ2-3, with D unresolved. Germline CDR1 is SGHTA and CDR2 is FQGNSA. V shed 2 bases and J shed 6 bases, with 12 bases lying between them. The CDR3 runs 14 residues. The DNA for the CDR3 is TGTGCCAGCAGCTTATTGGTAGCAGTTGATACGCAGTATTTT. Translated, it gives CASSLLVAVDTQYF.

This clone was counted only a few times. The J gene is TRBJ2-3, the V gene TRBV3-1 (or the pseudogene TRBV3-2); D remains unclear. This CDR3 has 16 amino acids. Looked up from germline, CDR1 is LGHDT and CDR2 is YNNKEL (reference sequence). With 4 bases removed from V and 5 bases from J, the gap between germline ends came to 19 bases. Here the CDR3 DNA reads TGTGCCAGCAGCCTCGGTGGAGCGCTTGTGATAGATACGCAGTATTTT. It yields the protein CASSLGGALVIDTQYF.

The chain uses TRBV12-3 or TRBV12-4 and TRBJ2-1; D remains ambiguous. CDR3 size: 11 residues. V was trimmed by 2 bases and J by 10 bases, leaving 6 bases between them. CDR3: CASSLTNEQFF. In DNA, the CDR3 is TGTGCCAGCAGTTTAACTAACGAGCAGTTCTTC.

This clone was picked up a small number of times. J is TRBJ2-3 and V is TRBV4-3; 7 bases are shared with TRBD2. This CDR3 comprises 16 residues. The V segment lost 0 bases and the J segment 2 bases; nucleotides outside the gene matches: 5. Germline assignment: CDR1 LGHNA and CDR2 YSLEER. CDR3: CASSQEPSGNTDTQYF. The CDR3 coding sequence is TGCGCCAGCAGCCAAGAGCCTAGCGGCAACACAGATACGCAGTATTTT.

The chain uses TRBV20-1 and TRBJ2-3; perhaps TRBD2 as D (5 bases). The CDR3 has 11 amino acids. The V end was cut by 6 bases, the J end by 6 bases, with 10 bases between. Looked up from germline, CDR1 is DFQATT and CDR2 is SNEGSKA (reference sequence). The CDR3 nucleotides are TGCAGTGCATCGGGGTTGGATACGCAGTATTTT. Translated, it gives CSASGLDTQYF.

In nucleotides, the CDR3 is TGTGCCAGCAGCCAGGGCCGAGCTTCATACAATGAGCAGTTCTTC. This gives the protein CASSQGRASYNEQFF. The gene calls are TRBV4-2 and TRBJ2-1; no reliable D call. The CDR3 spans 15 residues. Per the germline V gene, CDR1 is LGHNA and CDR2 is YNFKEQ. Trimming took off 3 bases at V and 4 bases at J, with 13 bases between the two ends.

V usage is TRBV7-8 and J usage is TRBJ2-5; TRBD2 aligns across 7 bases. Per the germline V gene, CDR1 is SGHVS and CDR2 is FQNEAQ. The CDR3 length is 15 residues. V was pared by 5 bases and J by 2 bases, with 8 bases of the junction left unmatched. The CDR3 sequence: CASSRVLAAQETQYF. The DNA of the CDR3 is TGTGCCAGCAGCCGAGTCCTAGCGGCTCAAGAGACCCAGTACTTC. The full variable domain, in which reference TRBV7-8 and TRBJ2-5 provide the parts outside the CDR3, is GAGVSQSPRYKVAKRGQDVALRCDPISGHVSLFWYQQALGQGPEFLTYFQNEAQLDKSGLPSDRFFAERPEGSVSTLKIQRTQQEDSAVYLCASSRVLAAQETQYFGPGTRLLVL.

The chain is built from TRBV20-1 and TRBJ1-4; tentative D call: TRBD1 (6 bases). V lost 5 bases to trimming and J lost 12 bases, with 10 bases between them. The CDR3 has 10 residues. The germline gives CDR1 DFQATT, CDR2 SNEGSKA (reference sequence). CDR3: CSAGTRELFF. The CDR3 DNA reads as TGCAGTGCTGGGACAAGGGAACTGTTTTTT.

The V gene is TRBV12-5, the J gene TRBJ2-5; 9 positions match TRBD2. Per germline, CDR1 LGHNT and CDR2 FRNRAP. The CDR3 sequence is 15 residues long. V lost 6 bases, J lost 5 bases, and 10 bases stayed unmatched. CDR3 nucleotide sequence: TGTGCTAGTGGCCGAGCCGCGGGAGGGGGCGAGACCCAGTACTTC. Translation: CASGRAAGGGETQYF.